One and the same sample provided the 20 T cell receptor beta chains below, sequenced in a study of blood T cell repertoires in COVID-19. The data were produced by immunoSEQ multiplex PCR, yet TCRdb's version contains in-frame clones alone and is incomplete. The sample has about 300,000 clones, about 89% seen once. The sequencing input was peripheral blood. Receptors were obtained from a woman in her twenties or thirties with COVID-19, enrolled during active disease.

The chain recombines TRBV10-3 with TRBJ1-4, with 7 bases that match TRBD1. Looked up from germline, CDR1 is ENHRY and CDR2 is SYGVKD. Trimming removed 0 bases from V and 7 bases from J; junction bases left unmatched: 5. The CDR3 consists of 15 residues. The CDR3 is CAISESGAGGEKLFF. The CDR3 DNA sequence: TGTGCCATCAGTGAGTCAGGGGCAGGGGGTGAAAAACTGTTTTTT.

The chain recombines TRBV28 with TRBJ1-5; D ambiguous. Germline loops: CDR1 MDHEN, CDR2 SYDVKM. V dropped 4 bases and J dropped 6 bases, with 4 bases sitting between them. The CDR3 is 11 amino acids. CDR3 amino acids: CASSYTQPQHF. CDR3 in DNA: TGTGCCAGCAGTTACACTCAGCCCCAGCATTTT.

The chain is built from TRBV7-7 and TRBJ2-2; tentatively, D is TRBD1 (6 bases). This CDR3 spans 15 amino acids. The V gene's germline CDR1 is SSHAT and CDR2 FNYEAQ (reference sequence). Trimming stripped 3 bases from V and 2 bases from J, with 10 bases between. DNA for the CDR3: TGTGCCAGCAGCTTGGGGACACTTAACACCGGGGAGCTGTTTTTT. This gives the protein CASSLGTLNTGELFF.

This sequence joins TRBV7-9 and TRBJ1-2; a weak D match, TRBD1 (5 bases). The germline V and J ends were trimmed by 2 bases and 5 bases, with 15 bases remaining between them. CDR1 SEHNR and CDR2 FQNEAQ come from the germline V gene (reference sequence). The CDR3 is made up of 15 amino acids. As DNA, the CDR3 is TGTGCCAGCAGCTTATCGGACACCACATCGTATGGCTACACCTTC. It yields the protein CASSLSDTTSYGYTF.

The V and J genes are TRBV9 and TRBJ2-2; the D is unclear. Germline lookup yields CDR1 SGDLS and CDR2 YYNGEE. V dropped 5 bases and J dropped 2 bases, with 10 bases sitting between them. CDR3 length: 14 amino acids. The CDR3 nucleotides are TGTGCCAGCAGATCGACTTATAACACCGGGGAGCTGTTTTTT. Protein: CASRSTYNTGELFF.

This chain uses TRBV2 with TRBJ2-2, with TRBD1 matching 9 bases. The germline gives CDR1 SNHLY, CDR2 FYNNEI. The V segment lost 4 bases and the J segment 3 bases; nucleotides outside the gene matches: 3. The CDR3 is 15 residues long. CDR3 residues: CASSVDRGDTGELFF. The CDR3 DNA sequence: TGTGCCAGCAGTGTTGACAGGGGGGACACCGGGGAGCTGTTTTTT.

The chain joins TRBV5-6 to TRBJ2-1; 14 nucleotides align to TRBD2. The V gene end was trimmed by 0 bases and the J gene end by 8 bases; junction bases not matched to a gene: 4. CDR1 is SGHDT and CDR2 is YYEEEE in the germline V gene. The CDR3 is made up of 16 amino acids. CDR3 in amino acids: CASSLGLAGGADEQFF. CDR3 nucleotide sequence: TGTGCCAGCAGCTTGGGACTAGCGGGAGGGGCGGATGAGCAGTTCTTC.

This clone was counted once. The V and J genes are TRBV27 and TRBJ2-7; D is possibly TRBD2 (6 bases). Trimming cost V 3 bases and J 2 bases, with 11 bases left between them. The CDR3 covers 14 residues. Germline V gene sequence: CDR1 MNHEY, CDR2 SMNVEV (reference sequence). The CDR3 sequence is CASSFSGETYEQYF. In DNA form, the CDR3 reads TGTGCCAGCAGTTTTTCGGGGGAGACCTACGAGCAGTACTTC.

CDR3 nucleotide sequence: TGTGCCACCAGTGAAGGACTAGCGGAGAACACCGGGGAGCTGTTTTTT. Its translation is CATSEGLAENTGELFF. The rearrangement uses TRBV24-1 and TRBJ2-2, with 10 bases fitting TRBD2. The CDR3 contains 16 residues. From germline, CDR1 is KGHDR and CDR2 SFDVKD. V was clipped by 4 bases and J by 1 base; unmatched bases: 2.

This chain uses TRBV7-6 with TRBJ2-5; 9 bases map to TRBD2. The CDR3 is 15 amino acids. V lost 5 bases and J lost 1; bases outside the gene matches: 5. Germline assignment: CDR1 SGHVS and CDR2 FNYEAQ. This chain's CDR3 is CASSPRLAAQETQYF. In DNA, the CDR3 is TGTGCCAGCAGCCCGCGACTAGCGGCCCAAGAGACCCAGTACTTC.

The chain has TRBV5-1 and TRBJ1-1; tentatively, D is TRBD1 (5 bases). The CDR3 is 15 residues long. Trimming left V 1 base short and J 1 base short, with 11 bases between. Germline V gene lookup returns CDR1 SGHRS and CDR2 YFSETQ. Written as DNA, the CDR3 is TGCGCCAGCAGCTTGAGTCAGGGATCGAACACTGAAGCTTTCTTT. Its translation is CASSLSQGSNTEAFF.

The V and J genes are TRBV27 and TRBJ2-7, with 7 positions matching TRBD1. Germline trimming cut 3 bases from V and 2 bases from J; bases unmatched to any gene: 4. The CDR3 is 14 residues long. Germline CDR1 reads MNHEY; CDR2 reads SMNVEV (reference sequence). As DNA, the CDR3 is TGTGCCAGCAGTTTGATGGGACAGACCTACGAGCAGTACTTC. Encoded protein: CASSLMGQTYEQYF.

The chain uses TRBV29-1 and TRBJ2-1; 12 bases are a match to TRBD2. The CDR3 is 16 residues long. CDR1 is SQVTM, CDR2 ANQGSEA, per germline. The V and J ends lost 0 bases and 6 bases, in that order; junction bases with no gene match: 6. CDR3 protein: CSVEDSSGRVGNEQFF. CDR3 coding DNA: TGCAGCGTTGAAGACTCTAGCGGGAGGGTGGGCAATGAGCAGTTCTTC.

The rearrangement links TRBV9 to TRBJ2-7, with 10 bases aligning to TRBD1. J was trimmed by 5 bases and V by 3 bases; bases with no gene match: 5. The CDR3 consists of 14 residues. The germline V gene encodes CDR1 SGDLS and CDR2 YYNGEE. The CDR3 region has the DNA TGTGCCAGCAGCGAGACAGGGGGCAAGAACGAGCAGTACTTC. Residues: CASSETGGKNEQYF.

The rearrangement links TRBV19 to TRBJ2-7, with a tentative D call TRBD1 (5 bases). The germline CDR1 and CDR2 sequences are LNHDA and SQIVND (reference sequence). V gave up 4 bases and J gave up 6 bases, with 13 bases separating them. The length of the CDR3 is 13 residues. The DNA of the CDR3 is TGTGCCAGTAGTACCAGACAGCCTGCCGAGCAGTACTTC. Amino acids: CASSTRQPAEQYF.

The chain couples TRBV9 to TRBJ2-5; 10 bases line up with TRBD2. V lost 5 bases, J lost 4 bases, and 8 bases stayed unmatched. Germline CDR1 SGDLS, CDR2 YYNGEE. CDR3 length: 15 residues. In DNA form, the CDR3 reads TGTGCCAGCAGTGGACTAGCGGAGGGGGTAGAGACCCAGTACTTC. Protein product: CASSGLAEGVETQYF.

The chain couples TRBV4-1 to TRBJ1-2, with D unresolved. With 1 base removed from V and 8 bases from J, the gap between germline ends came to 17 bases. This CDR3 contains 15 residues. CDR1 MGHRA and CDR2 YSYEKL come from the germline V gene. CDR3 nucleotides: TGCGCCAGCAGCCAAGTGGGAGGCATATTGAGGGGCTACACCTTC. Translating gives CASSQVGGILRGYTF.

The chain joins TRBV4-1 to TRBJ2-3; 9 bases agree with TRBD2. Trimming took 1 base from V and 6 from J; bases not matched to a gene: 8. This CDR3 has 16 residues. Germline V gene lookup returns CDR1 MGHRA and CDR2 YSYEKL. As DNA, the CDR3 is TGCGCCAGCAGCCAAGCAGCGGGAGGTGTTTGGGATACGCAGTATTTT. Protein product: CASSQAAGGVWDTQYF.

The V gene is TRBV9, the J gene TRBJ1-5, with 7 bases that match TRBD1. The V and J ends lost 0 bases and 6 bases, in that order; junction bases with no gene match: 3. CDR1 and CDR2 from the germline V gene are SGDLS and YYNGEE. This CDR3 contains 14 residues. This chain's CDR3 is CASSVAAGGQPQHF. In DNA, the CDR3 is TGTGCCAGCAGCGTAGCGGCAGGGGGTCAGCCCCAGCATTTT.

CDR3 in amino acids: CASSFTDSGMSGELFF. The CDR3 region has the DNA TGTGCCAGCAGCTTTACTGACTCCGGGATGTCCGGGGAGCTGTTTTTT. The rearrangement joins TRBV7-9 to TRBJ2-2, with a weak D call TRBD2 (5 bases). This CDR3 is built from 16 residues. Germline V gene data show CDR1 as SEHNR and CDR2 as FQNEAQ (reference sequence). Trimming took off 3 bases at V and 6 bases at J, with 17 bases between the two ends.